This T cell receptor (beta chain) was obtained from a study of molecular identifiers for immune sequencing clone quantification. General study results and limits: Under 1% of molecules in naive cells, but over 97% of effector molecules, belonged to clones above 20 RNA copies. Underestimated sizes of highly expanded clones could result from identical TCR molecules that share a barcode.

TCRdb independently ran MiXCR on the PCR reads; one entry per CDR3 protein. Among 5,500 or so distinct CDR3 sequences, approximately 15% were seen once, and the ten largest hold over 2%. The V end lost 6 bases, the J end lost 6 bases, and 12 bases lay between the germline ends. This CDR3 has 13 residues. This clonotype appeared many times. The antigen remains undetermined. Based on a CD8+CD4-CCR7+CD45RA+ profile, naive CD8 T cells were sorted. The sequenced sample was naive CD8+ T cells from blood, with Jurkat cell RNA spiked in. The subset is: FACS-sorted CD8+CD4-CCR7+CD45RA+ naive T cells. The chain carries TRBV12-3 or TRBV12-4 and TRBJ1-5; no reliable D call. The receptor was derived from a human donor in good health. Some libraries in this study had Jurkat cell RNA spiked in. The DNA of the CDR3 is TGTGCCAGCAGCCCCACTTACAGTCAGCCCCAGCATTTT. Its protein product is CASSPTYSQPQHF.